This T cell receptor beta chain was recorded in a study of shared clonotypes between healthy human individuals. About this clone: Its cognate antigen is unknown.

General study results and limits: Across a handful of donors, naive CD4 shared around 5.3%, naive CD8 about 3.2%, memory CD4 approximately 2.5%, memory CD8 under 0.5%.

This CDR3 region has 11 residues. V was cut by 2 bases and J by 5 bases, with 4 bases left in between. The germline CDR1 and CDR2 sequences are SGHAT and FQNNGV. Deep was the level at which the assay was run. Libraries were prepared by immunoSEQ multiplex PCR; TCRdb keeps only in-frame clonotypes and omits some of them. Of over a million clones listed, around 97% are singletons. The clonotype comes from a man younger than 45 in good health. The chain combines TRBV11-2 with TRBJ2-7; no reliable D call. Sequenced material: naive CD4+ T cells sorted from blood. Subset meaning: CD45RA+ positively selected. CDR3 nucleotide sequence: TGTGCCAGCAGCTTATGGAACGAGCAGTACTTC. Translated: CASSLWNEQYF.